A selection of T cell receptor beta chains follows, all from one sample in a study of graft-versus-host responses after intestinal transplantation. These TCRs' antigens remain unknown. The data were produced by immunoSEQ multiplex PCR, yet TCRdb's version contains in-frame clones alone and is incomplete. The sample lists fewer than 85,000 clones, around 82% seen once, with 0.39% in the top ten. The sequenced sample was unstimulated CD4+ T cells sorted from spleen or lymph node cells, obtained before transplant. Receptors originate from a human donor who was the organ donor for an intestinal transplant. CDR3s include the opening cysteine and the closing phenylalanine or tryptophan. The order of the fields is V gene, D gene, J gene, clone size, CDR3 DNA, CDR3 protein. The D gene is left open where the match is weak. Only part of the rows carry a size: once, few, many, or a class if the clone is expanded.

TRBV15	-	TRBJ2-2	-	TGTGCCACCCCATCAGGGGCCGCTAACACCGGGGAGCTGTTTTTT	CATPSGAANTGELFF
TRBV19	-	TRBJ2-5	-	TGTGCCAGTAGTATAGATGAGGAGACCCAGTACTTC	CASSIDEETQYF
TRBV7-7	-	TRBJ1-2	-	TGTGCTAGCAGCTCTCACTATACTTACAGGGTTAACTATGGCTACACCTTC	CASSSHYTYRVNYGYTF
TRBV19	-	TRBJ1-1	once	TGTGCCAGTAGTAAACACCCCTCTGAAGCTTTCTTT	CASSKHPSEAFF
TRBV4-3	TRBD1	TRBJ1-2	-	TGCGCCAGCAGCCAAACTACAGGGGGCGCATATGGCTACACCTTC	CASSQTTGGAYGYTF
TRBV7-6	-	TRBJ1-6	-	TGTGCCAGCAGCTCTCACGGCTCCTATAATTCACCCCTCCACTTT	CASSSHGSYNSPLHF
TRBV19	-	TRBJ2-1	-	TGTGCCAGTAGTGCTCCTAGGGAGCAGTTCTTC	CASSAPREQFF
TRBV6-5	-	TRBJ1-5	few	TGTGCCAGCAGTCCTTCACAGGGATCGGCACAGCCCCAGCATTTT	CASSPSQGSAQPQHF
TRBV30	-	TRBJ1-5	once	TGTGCCTGGAGTGTTGTGGGAGGGGCCACTTTCCTGCATTTT	CAWSVVGGATFLHF
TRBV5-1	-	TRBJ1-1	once	TGCGCCAGCAGCTTGACAGGGAAAGGCGACACTGAAGCTTTCTTT	CASSLTGKGDTEAFF
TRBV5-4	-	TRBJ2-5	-	TGTGCCAGCAGCTTGGCCCCCGGGACTCCCGGGGAGACCCAGTACTTC	CASSLAPGTPGETQYF
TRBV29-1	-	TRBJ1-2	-	TGCAGCGCTGCACAGCCGCACTATGGCTACACCTTC	CSAAQPHYGYTF
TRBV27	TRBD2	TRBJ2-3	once	TGTGCCAGCAGTTTATCGGAGACTAGCCCGCAGTATTTT	CASSLSETSPQYF
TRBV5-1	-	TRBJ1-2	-	TGCGCCAGCAGTCTTGAGGGTAACTATGGCTACACCTTC	CASSLEGNYGYTF
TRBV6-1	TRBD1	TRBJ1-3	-	TGTGCCAGCAGTGGGGGACAGGGGATGGGAAACACCATATATTTT	CASSGGQGMGNTIYF
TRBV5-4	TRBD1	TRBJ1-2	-	TGTGCCAGCAGCTTAGCTAGGGACAGACGTTATGGCTACACCTTC	CASSLARDRRYGYTF
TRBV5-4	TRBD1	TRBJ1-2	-	TGTGCCAGCAGCCAGGGACAGGGGGCTACCCTGGGGTATGGCTACACCTTC	CASSQGQGATLGYGYTF
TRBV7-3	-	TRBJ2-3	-	TGTGCCAGCAGCTCTACTAGAGATACGCAGTATTTT	CASSSTRDTQYF
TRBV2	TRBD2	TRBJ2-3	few	TGTGCCAGCAGTGAAGCCAGCGGGGGGGCCGCTACGCAGTATTTT	CASSEASGGAATQYF
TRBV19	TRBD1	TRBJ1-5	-	TGTGCCAGTACCGAAGACAGGGGGTTTTCCAATCAGCCCCAGCATTTT	CASTEDRGFSNQPQHF
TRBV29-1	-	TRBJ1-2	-	TGCAGCGCCAAAGACGGGATCTATGGCTACACCTTC	CSAKDGIYGYTF
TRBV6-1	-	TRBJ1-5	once	TGTGCCAGCAGTGGGGGAGGGTATAGCAATCAGCCCCAGCATTTT	CASSGGGYSNQPQHF
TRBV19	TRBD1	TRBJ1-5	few	TGTGCCAGTAGTAGCTACAGGGGCCAGCCCCAGCATTTT	CASSSYRGQPQHF
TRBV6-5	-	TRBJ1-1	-	TGTGCCAGCAGTAACAGGAACACTGAAGCTTTCTTT	CASSNRNTEAFF